A selection of T cell receptor beta chains follows, all from one sample in a study of Ad26.COV2.S vaccination and SARS-CoV-2 variants. The repertoire was sequenced with immunoSEQ multiplex PCR; TCRdb's copy has only in-frame clones and lacks some. Of about 680,000 clones listed, around 89% are singletons. Sequenced here: peripheral blood, sampled in a trial of Ad26.COV2.S vaccine versus placebo. The source of these receptors is a person between 18 and 65 years old who received the Ad26.COV2.S COVID-19 vaccine or a placebo. CDR3s include the opening cysteine and the closing phenylalanine or tryptophan. A D gene is named only where the DNA matches it firmly. A clone size is listed for some rows: how often the clone was seen (once, few, many), or a class if it is expanded.

TRBV18	TRBJ1-3	TRBD1	-	CASSPPTGAGNTIYF	TGTGCCAGCTCACCACCGACAGGGGCGGGAAACACCATATATTTT
TRBV5-8	TRBJ1-1	-	-	CASSLFTEAFF	TGTGCCAGCAGCTTATTCACTGAAGCTTTCTTT
TRBV6-5	TRBJ2-7	-	-	CASSYGQLGTYEQYF	TGTGCCAGCAGTTACGGACAGTTAGGAACCTACGAGCAGTACTTC
TRBV18	TRBJ2-1	TRBD1	-	CASSPSAGGNNEQFF	TGTGCCAGCTCACCCTCGGCAGGGGGAAACAATGAGCAGTTCTTC
TRBV7-9	TRBJ1-5	TRBD1	-	CASSRTGLDQPQHF	TGTGCCAGCAGCCGGACAGGCCTCGATCAGCCCCAGCATTTT
TRBV7-9	TRBJ1-1	TRBD1	-	CASSMTGPNTEAFF	TGTGCCAGCAGCATGACAGGGCCGAACACTGAAGCTTTCTTT
TRBV18	TRBJ2-3	TRBD2	-	CASSPRLAGGRGTDTQYF	TGTGCCAGCTCACCTCGCCTAGCGGGGGGGCGGGGCACAGATACGCAGTATTTT
TRBV7-3	TRBJ2-2	-	-	CASSLTGGHPANTGELFF	TGTGCCAGCAGCTTAACGGGGGGCCACCCCGCGAACACCGGGGAGCTGTTTTTT
TRBV7-9	TRBJ1-6	TRBD1	-	CASSPTGGPYNSPLHF	TGTGCCAGCAGCCCTACAGGGGGCCCTTATAATTCACCCCTCCACTTT
TRBV29-1	TRBJ2-5	TRBD1	-	CSGDRVQETQYF	TGCAGCGGTGACAGGGTCCAAGAGACCCAGTACTTC
TRBV18	TRBJ2-3	TRBD2	-	CASSPPNSGGGSDTQYF	TGTGCCAGCTCACCACCGAATAGCGGGGGTGGCTCAGATACGCAGTATTTT
TRBV2	TRBJ1-1	-	-	CASSPNTEAFF	TGTGCCAGCAGTCCGAACACTGAAGCTTTCTTT
TRBV30	TRBJ1-6	-	-	CACHGGSPLHF	TGTGCCTGCCATGGGGGCTCACCCCTCCACTTT
TRBV21-1	TRBJ2-3	-	-	CASSKEGGDLRTDTQYF	TGTGCCAGCAGCAAAGAGGGAGGGGACTTACGCACAGATACGCAGTATTTT
TRBV11-2	TRBJ2-1	-	-	CASSFTERNEQFF	TGTGCCAGCAGCTTCACCGAGAGAAATGAGCAGTTCTTC
TRBV27	TRBJ1-1	-	-	CASSTIRGLGAFF	TGTGCCAGCAGTACAATCCGAGGGTTGGGCGCTTTCTTT
TRBV24-1	TRBJ2-5	-	-	CATSEGGQETQYF	TGTGCCACCAGTGAGGGGGGCCAAGAGACCCAGTACTTC
TRBV5-1	TRBJ2-2	-	-	CASSLRPGETGELFF	TGCGCCAGCAGCTTGAGGCCGGGGGAGACCGGGGAGCTGTTTTTT
TRBV6-5	TRBJ2-5	-	once	CASRPPAGEQETQYF	TGTGCCAGCAGGCCCCCGGCAGGGGAACAAGAGACCCAGTACTTC
TRBV5-1	TRBJ2-1	-	-	CASRSLEVGEQFF	TGCGCCAGCCGATCTCTAGAAGTAGGTGAGCAGTTCTTC
TRBV25-1	TRBJ1-1	-	few	CASSEWRENTEAFF	TGTGCCAGCAGTGAATGGAGGGAGAACACTGAAGCTTTCTTT
TRBV5-4	TRBJ1-3	TRBD1	-	CASSSDRASGNTIYF	TGTGCCAGCAGTTCGGACAGGGCCTCTGGAAACACCATATATTTT
TRBV5-6	TRBJ2-1	TRBD2	-	CASSLVRLAYYNEQFF	TGTGCCAGCAGCTTGGTCCGACTAGCGTATTACAATGAGCAGTTCTTC
TRBV10-3	TRBJ2-7	-	-	CAISATFSSYEQYF	TGTGCCATCAGTGCGACATTTAGCTCCTACGAGCAGTACTTC
TRBV7-9	TRBJ2-7	TRBD2	-	CASSQPSGRRAEQYF	TGTGCCAGCAGCCAACCTAGCGGGAGAAGGGCCGAGCAGTACTTC
TRBV10-3	TRBJ1-6	-	-	CAISEPGSSLHF	TGTGCCATCAGTGAACCGGGTTCGTCCCTCCACTTT
TRBV20-1	TRBJ2-7	-	-	CSAKDRYEQYF	TGCAGTGCTAAAGACAGGTACGAGCAGTACTTC
TRBV15	TRBJ1-1	-	-	CATSRDPKTRGWAFF	TGTGCCACCAGCAGAGACCCCAAAACACGAGGGTGGGCTTTCTTT
TRBV12-3/TRBV12-4	TRBJ1-2	-	-	CASGWGGDYGYTF	TGTGCCAGCGGTTGGGGGGGAGACTATGGCTACACCTTC
TRBV5-1	TRBJ1-3	-	-	CASSPYDSFSGNTIYF	TGCGCCAGCAGCCCCTATGACAGCTTCTCTGGAAACACCATATATTTT
TRBV27	TRBJ1-1	-	-	CASSLPGHPYTEAFF	TGTGCCAGCAGTCTCCCTGGGCACCCGTACACTGAAGCTTTCTTT
TRBV3-1/TRBV3-2	TRBJ1-1	-	-	CASSHSDRNTEAFF	TGTGCCAGCAGCCATTCCGACAGGAACACTGAAGCTTTCTTT
TRBV19	TRBJ2-2	-	-	CASSISTRWTGELFF	TGTGCCAGTAGTATTTCGACTAGATGGACCGGGGAGCTGTTTTTT
TRBV27	TRBJ2-3	-	-	CASSWGRSTDTQYF	TGTGCCAGCAGTTGGGGAAGGAGCACAGATACGCAGTATTTT
TRBV2	TRBJ2-7	TRBD1	few	CASSELGRDRGYEQYF	TGTGCCAGCAGTGAACTTGGGAGGGACAGGGGCTACGAGCAGTACTTC
TRBV2	TRBJ1-2	-	once	CASSGRDGFYGYTF	TGTGCCAGCAGTGGCCGGGACGGCTTCTATGGCTACACCTTC
TRBV6-2/TRBV6-3	TRBJ1-1	-	-	CASSYAGTANTEAFF	TGTGCCAGCAGTTACGCTGGGACGGCGAACACTGAAGCTTTCTTT
TRBV24-1	TRBJ2-3	TRBD2	once	CATSEPGLARPDTQYF	TGTGCCACCAGTGAGCCGGGACTAGCCCGCCCAGATACGCAGTATTTT
TRBV7-2	TRBJ2-7	TRBD1	-	CASSSRGTGGYEQYF	TGTGCCAGCAGCTCCCGAGGGACAGGGGGCTACGAGCAGTACTTC
TRBV27	TRBJ1-2	-	-	CASRPGDSYGYTF	TGTGCCAGCAGACCAGGTGATAGCTATGGCTACACCTTC
TRBV15	TRBJ2-1	TRBD1	-	CATSPDRGGSNEQFF	TGTGCCACCAGCCCTGACAGGGGTGGAAGCAATGAGCAGTTCTTC
TRBV10-2	TRBJ2-7	TRBD2	-	CASSRSAGVTYEQYF	TGCGCCAGCAGTCGCTCGGCGGGAGTAACCTACGAGCAGTACTTC
TRBV7-8	TRBJ1-2	TRBD1	-	CASSALRQGEKYGYTF	TGTGCCAGCAGCGCCTTAAGACAGGGGGAAAAGTATGGCTACACCTTC
TRBV2	TRBJ1-2	-	once	CASSAWNYGYTF	TGTGCCAGCAGTGCATGGAACTATGGCTACACCTTC
TRBV4-3	TRBJ2-7	-	-	CASSQDRGPLLLEQYF	TGCGCCAGCAGCCAAGATCGGGGACCCTTACTCCTAGAGCAGTACTTC
TRBV24-1	TRBJ2-5	TRBD2	-	CATSISGLAGETQYF	TGTGCCACCAGTATTTCCGGACTAGCCGGAGAGACCCAGTACTTC
TRBV30	TRBJ1-5	TRBD1	-	CAWSVPGTGAPFPQHF	TGTGCCTGGAGTGTACCCGGGACAGGGGCCCCCTTTCCCCAGCATTTT
TRBV5-4	TRBJ2-7	TRBD2	-	CASSSRGGVAEQYF	TGTGCCAGCAGCTCCCGGGGGGGCGTTGCCGAGCAGTACTTC
TRBV9	TRBJ2-5	-	-	CASSESPAQETQYF	TGTGCCAGCAGCGAGAGCCCGGCCCAAGAGACCCAGTACTTC
TRBV2	TRBJ1-1	-	-	CASSLRAHTGTEAFF	TGTGCCAGCAGCCTCCGGGCCCACACCGGCACTGAAGCTTTCTTT